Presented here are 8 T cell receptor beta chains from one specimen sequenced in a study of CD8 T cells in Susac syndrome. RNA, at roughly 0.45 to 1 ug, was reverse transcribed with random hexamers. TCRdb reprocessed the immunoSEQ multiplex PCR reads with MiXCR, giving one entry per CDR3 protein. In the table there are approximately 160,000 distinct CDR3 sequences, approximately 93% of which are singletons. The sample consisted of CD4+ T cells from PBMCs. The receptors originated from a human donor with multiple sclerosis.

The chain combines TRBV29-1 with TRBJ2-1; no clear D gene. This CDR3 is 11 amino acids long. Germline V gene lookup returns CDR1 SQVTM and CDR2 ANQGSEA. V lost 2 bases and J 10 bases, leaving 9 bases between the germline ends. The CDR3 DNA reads TGCAGCGTTGAACGCAATCGGGAGCAGTTCTTC. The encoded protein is CSVERNREQFF.

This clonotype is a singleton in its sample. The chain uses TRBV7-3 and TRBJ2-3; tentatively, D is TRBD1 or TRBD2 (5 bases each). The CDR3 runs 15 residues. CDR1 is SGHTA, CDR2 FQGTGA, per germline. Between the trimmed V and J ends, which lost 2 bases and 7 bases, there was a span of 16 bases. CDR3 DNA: TGTGCCAGCAGCTTAGAGGGGCGTAACGCAAATACGCAGTATTTT. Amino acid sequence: CASSLEGRNANTQYF.

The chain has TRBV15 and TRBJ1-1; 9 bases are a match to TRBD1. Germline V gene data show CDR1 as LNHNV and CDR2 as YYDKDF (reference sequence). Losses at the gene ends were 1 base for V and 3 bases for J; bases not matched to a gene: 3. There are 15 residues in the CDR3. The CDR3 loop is CATSRGQGDYTEAFF. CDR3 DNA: TGTGCCACCAGCAGAGGACAGGGGGACTACACTGAAGCTTTCTTT.

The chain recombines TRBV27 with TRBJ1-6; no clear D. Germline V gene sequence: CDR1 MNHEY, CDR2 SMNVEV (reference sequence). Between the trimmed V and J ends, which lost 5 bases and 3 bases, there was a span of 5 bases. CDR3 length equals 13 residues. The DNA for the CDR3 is TGTGCCAGCAGTGAGGGCTATAATTCACCCCTCCACTTT. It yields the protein CASSEGYNSPLHF.

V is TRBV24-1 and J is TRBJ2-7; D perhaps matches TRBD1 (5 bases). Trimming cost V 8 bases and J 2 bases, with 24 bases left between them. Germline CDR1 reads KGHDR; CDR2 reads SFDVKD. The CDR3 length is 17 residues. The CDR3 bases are TGTGCCACCACCAATGACAGTGACGGATTTTGGGCCTACGAGCAGTACTTC. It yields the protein CATTNDSDGFWAYEQYF.

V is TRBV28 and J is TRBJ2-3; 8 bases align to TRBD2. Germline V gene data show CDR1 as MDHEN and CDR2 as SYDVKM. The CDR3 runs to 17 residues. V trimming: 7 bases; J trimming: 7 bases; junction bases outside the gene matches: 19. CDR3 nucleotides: TGTGCCAGCACCGTTCTCCGGGAGGGCTTGGGGGTTAATACGCAGTATTTT. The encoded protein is CASTVLREGLGVNTQYF.

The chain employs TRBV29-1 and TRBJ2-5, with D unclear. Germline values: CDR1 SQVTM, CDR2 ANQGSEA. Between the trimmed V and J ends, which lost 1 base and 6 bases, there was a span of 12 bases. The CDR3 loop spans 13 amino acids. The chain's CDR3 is CSVEADEVQTQYF. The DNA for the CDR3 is TGCAGCGTTGAAGCTGATGAGGTACAGACCCAGTACTTC.

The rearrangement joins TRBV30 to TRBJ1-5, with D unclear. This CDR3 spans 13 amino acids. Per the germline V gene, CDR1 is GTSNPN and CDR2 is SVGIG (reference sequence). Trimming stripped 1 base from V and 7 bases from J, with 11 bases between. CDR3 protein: CAWSEGVSQPQHF. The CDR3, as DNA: TGTGCCTGGAGTGAGGGAGTAAGCCAGCCCCAGCATTTT.